A selection of T cell receptor beta chains follows, all from one sample in a study of blood T cells in healthy people across ages. TCRdb recomputed calls from the 5' RACE reads with MiXCR, one row per CDR3 protein. The data contain 700,000 to 850,000 distinct CDR3 sequences, roughly 50% of them singletons. Sequencing input: blood. The origin of the receptors is a man at least 80 years old in good health. The CDR3 runs from the conserved cysteine through the conserved F or W. Each record gives: V gene, D gene, J gene, clone size, CDR3 DNA, CDR3 protein. D genes are given only for firm matches. Clone size is given for some rows only: seen once, a few or many times, or a class if the clone is expanded.

V gene: TRBV20-1; D gene: .; J gene: TRBJ2-1; clone size: .; CDR3 DNA: TGCAGTGTAACGGGCGGACGAACCTACAATGAGCAGTTCTTC; CDR3 protein: CSVTGGRTYNEQFF
V gene: TRBV7-2; D gene: .; J gene: TRBJ2-1; clone size: .; CDR3 DNA: TGTGCCAGCAGCTTACACGGGGCTGAGCAGTTCTTC; CDR3 protein: CASSLHGAEQFF
V gene: TRBV11-2; D gene: TRBD2; J gene: TRBJ2-4; clone size: .; CDR3 DNA: TGTGCCAGCAGCTTTCTCTTATCAGCGGGGAGCGGGGTCAAAAACATTCAGTACTTC; CDR3 protein: CASSFLLSAGSGVKNIQYF
V gene: TRBV6-6; D gene: TRBD1; J gene: TRBJ2-7; clone size: .; CDR3 DNA: TGTGCCAGCAGAACCACAGGGGGCGTCGAGCAGTACTTC; CDR3 protein: CASRTTGGVEQYF
V gene: TRBV12-3/TRBV12-4; D gene: .; J gene: TRBJ2-1; clone size: .; CDR3 DNA: TGTGCCAGCATCAAGGGTGACAACAATGAGCAGTTCTTC; CDR3 protein: CASIKGDNNEQFF
V gene: TRBV20-1; D gene: TRBD2; J gene: TRBJ2-1; clone size: .; CDR3 DNA: TGCAGTGCTAGGTTGGCTAGCGGGGGCCGAAGCTCCTACAATGAGCAGTTCTTC; CDR3 protein: CSARLASGGRSSYNEQFF
V gene: TRBV3-1; D gene: TRBD2; J gene: TRBJ2-3; clone size: few; CDR3 DNA: TGTGCCAGCAGCCAAGAGGGCGGGAGGGCCACGCATACGCAGTATTTT; CDR3 protein: CASSQEGGRATHTQYF
V gene: TRBV9; D gene: TRBD2; J gene: TRBJ2-1; clone size: .; CDR3 DNA: TGTGCCAGCACTCCCGCTAGCGGAATTTACAATGAGCAGTTCTTC; CDR3 protein: CASTPASGIYNEQFF
V gene: TRBV29-1; D gene: TRBD1; J gene: TRBJ1-2; clone size: few; CDR3 DNA: TGCAGCGTCCCCGGGACAGTCTACACCTTC; CDR3 protein: CSVPGTVYTF
V gene: TRBV29-1; D gene: TRBD1; J gene: TRBJ1-1; clone size: .; CDR3 DNA: TGCAGCACCAAGACAGGGTTTACTGAAGCTTTCTTT; CDR3 protein: CSTKTGFTEAFF
V gene: TRBV2; D gene: .; J gene: TRBJ2-3; clone size: few; CDR3 DNA: TGTGCCGCGGATAGAAGGGGTGTTGTAACAGATACGCAGTATTTT; CDR3 protein: CAADRRGVVTDTQYF
V gene: TRBV27; D gene: TRBD1; J gene: TRBJ2-3; clone size: .; CDR3 DNA: TGTGCCAACTCGACAGGGGGAGAAACAGATACGCAGTATTTT; CDR3 protein: CANSTGGETDTQYF
V gene: TRBV11-2; D gene: .; J gene: TRBJ2-5; clone size: .; CDR3 DNA: TGTGCCAGCAGCTTAGCCCCGGTCTTCCCATGGACCCAGTACTTC; CDR3 protein: CASSLAPVFPWTQYF
V gene: TRBV12-3/TRBV12-4; D gene: .; J gene: TRBJ1-5; clone size: .; CDR3 DNA: TGTGCCAGCAGCCAACCTGGCGAGACCCAGCATTTT; CDR3 protein: CASSQPGETQHF
V gene: TRBV5-5; D gene: TRBD1; J gene: TRBJ2-7; clone size: .; CDR3 DNA: TGTGCCAGCAGCTTGGAGGGGGCACTGAACGAGCAGTACTTC; CDR3 protein: CASSLEGALNEQYF
V gene: TRBV14; D gene: TRBD2; J gene: TRBJ2-3; clone size: .; CDR3 DNA: TGTGCCAGCAGCCAAGAGAGTAGCGGGAAGACAGATACGCAGTATTTT; CDR3 protein: CASSQESSGKTDTQYF
V gene: TRBV4-1; D gene: TRBD2; J gene: TRBJ2-1; clone size: .; CDR3 DNA: TGCGCCAGCAGCCTTATAGCGGGCACTTACAATGAGCAGTTCTTC; CDR3 protein: CASSLIAGTYNEQFF
V gene: TRBV2; D gene: .; J gene: TRBJ2-7; clone size: .; CDR3 DNA: TGTGCCAGCAGTGCAGGGGACTCGAGCTCCTACGAGCAGTACTTC; CDR3 protein: CASSAGDSSSYEQYF
V gene: TRBV7-8; D gene: .; J gene: TRBJ2-7; clone size: .; CDR3 DNA: TGTGCCAGCACCATTTCACTGGTAAACTACGAGCAGTACTTC; CDR3 protein: CASTISLVNYEQYF
V gene: TRBV6-1; D gene: TRBD2; J gene: TRBJ2-5; clone size: once; CDR3 DNA: TGTGCCAGTTTTCCGGGACTAGCGCCTTGGTACCAAGAGACCCAGTACTTC; CDR3 protein: CASFPGLAPWYQETQYF
V gene: TRBV5-6; D gene: .; J gene: TRBJ2-5; clone size: few; CDR3 DNA: TGTGCCAGCAGCTTGAGTGTACTTGTGGGGGAGCAGTACTTC; CDR3 protein: CASSLSVLVGEQYF
V gene: TRBV27; D gene: TRBD1; J gene: TRBJ1-2; clone size: .; CDR3 DNA: TGTGCCAGCAGTTTATCGACAGGGGAGGGCTACACCTTC; CDR3 protein: CASSLSTGEGYTF
V gene: TRBV12-3/TRBV12-4; D gene: .; J gene: TRBJ1-5; clone size: few; CDR3 DNA: TGTGCCAGCAGGTCTAGGGGGAGCAATCAGCCCCAGCATTTT; CDR3 protein: CASRSRGSNQPQHF
V gene: TRBV29-1; D gene: .; J gene: TRBJ2-1; clone size: .; CDR3 DNA: TGCAGCGTACCCATTTCGGGCCGGAGCTCCTACAATGAGCAGTTCTTC; CDR3 protein: CSVPISGRSSYNEQFF
V gene: TRBV6-6; D gene: .; J gene: TRBJ2-1; clone size: .; CDR3 DNA: TGTGCCAGCCGCGAGGGCCCCACCTACAATGAGCAGTTCTTC; CDR3 protein: CASREGPTYNEQFF
V gene: TRBV4-1; D gene: TRBD2; J gene: TRBJ2-7; clone size: .; CDR3 DNA: TGCGCCAGCAGCCAGAGTAGGCGGGAGGTCAACGAGCAGTACTTC; CDR3 protein: CASSQSRREVNEQYF
V gene: TRBV24-1; D gene: TRBD1; J gene: TRBJ2-1; clone size: .; CDR3 DNA: TGTGCCACCAGTCCGGGACAGGGAAGTACAAATGAGCAGTTCTTC; CDR3 protein: CATSPGQGSTNEQFF
V gene: TRBV7-2; D gene: TRBD2; J gene: TRBJ2-1; clone size: .; CDR3 DNA: TGTGCCAGCAGCTTAGTGGCTAGCGGGAGTAGCTACAATGAGCAGTTCTTC; CDR3 protein: CASSLVASGSSYNEQFF
V gene: TRBV5-1; D gene: .; J gene: TRBJ2-7; clone size: .; CDR3 DNA: TGCGCCAGCAGCCTGACAGGCCTAGAAGGCGAGCAGTACTTC; CDR3 protein: CASSLTGLEGEQYF
V gene: TRBV14; D gene: TRBD2; J gene: TRBJ2-7; clone size: .; CDR3 DNA: TGTGCCAGCAGCCGGCTACAGTCTAGCGGGGGGGACTACGAGCAGTACTTC; CDR3 protein: CASSRLQSSGGDYEQYF
V gene: TRBV10-3; D gene: .; J gene: TRBJ2-7; clone size: .; CDR3 DNA: TGTGCCATCAGTGAAACGGGGCCCTCCTACGAGCAGTACTTC; CDR3 protein: CAISETGPSYEQYF
V gene: TRBV29-1; D gene: TRBD2; J gene: TRBJ2-3; clone size: .; CDR3 DNA: TGCAGCGTGTGCGGGAGGACCTCAGATACGCAGTATTTT; CDR3 protein: CSVCGRTSDTQYF
V gene: TRBV5-1; D gene: .; J gene: TRBJ2-3; clone size: .; CDR3 DNA: TGCGCCAGCAGCTTGGACAACAGGGTTCAATACAGATACGCGTATTTT; CDR3 protein: CASSLDNRVQYRYAYF
V gene: TRBV6-5; D gene: TRBD1; J gene: TRBJ2-7; clone size: .; CDR3 DNA: TGTGCCAGCAGGGGGACAGGTCGAGCCTACGAGCAGTACTTC; CDR3 protein: CASRGTGRAYEQYF
V gene: TRBV29-1; D gene: .; J gene: TRBJ2-3; clone size: .; CDR3 DNA: TGCAGCGTTGTCCCCGCTGACACTAGCACAGATACGCAGTATTTT; CDR3 protein: CSVVPADTSTDTQYF
V gene: TRBV6-6; D gene: .; J gene: TRBJ1-2; clone size: .; CDR3 DNA: TGTGCCAGCGGATTTCATACAGGGTCGGTGATCTATGGCTACACCTTC; CDR3 protein: CASGFHTGSVIYGYTF
V gene: TRBV6-5; D gene: TRBD1; J gene: TRBJ2-1; clone size: .; CDR3 DNA: TGTGCCAGCAGTTACTCCCCCGAGGGGGCGCGCAATGAGCAGTTCTTC; CDR3 protein: CASSYSPEGARNEQFF
V gene: TRBV27; D gene: TRBD1; J gene: TRBJ2-6; clone size: once; CDR3 DNA: TGTGCCTCCAGGACAGGGGCGAGCTCTGGGGCCAACGTCCTGACTTTC; CDR3 protein: CASRTGASSGANVLTF
V gene: TRBV6-1; D gene: .; J gene: TRBJ1-2; clone size: .; CDR3 DNA: TGTGCCAGCCGACGGACGGACACTAACAATGGCTACACCTTC; CDR3 protein: CASRRTDTNNGYTF
V gene: TRBV12-3/TRBV12-4; D gene: TRBD2; J gene: TRBJ2-5; clone size: .; CDR3 DNA: TGTGCCAGCAGTTTAGGCGGGCCCCAGGCGGGAGAGCAGTACTTC; CDR3 protein: CASSLGGPQAGEQYF